These 22 T cell receptor beta chains came from one sample sequenced in a study of blood T cell repertoires in COVID-19. Profiled with immunoSEQ multiplex PCR; TCRdb holds only in-frame clones, not every one. The sample includes about 420,000 clones, roughly 89% of them seen just once. The sequenced sample was peripheral blood. All receptors derive from a man in his late teens or twenties with COVID-19, enrolled during active disease.

V usage is TRBV3-1 (or the pseudogene TRBV3-2) and J usage is TRBJ1-1; no firm D call. CDR3 length equals 14 residues. Germline CDR1 LGHDT, CDR2 YNNKEL (reference sequence). Deletions cut 1 base from V and 4 bases from J, with 10 bases between. The DNA for the CDR3 is TGTGCCAGCAGCCAAGGAGGGTCGCTCACTGAAGCTTTCTTT. Protein product: CASSQGGSLTEAFF.

In DNA, the CDR3 is TGTGCCAGCAGCATAGGGGGGACAGGGCTAGGAGAGCAGTACTTC. It specifies CASSIGGTGLGEQYF. The chain combines TRBV27 with TRBJ2-7; 9 bases map to TRBD1. The germline V gene encodes CDR1 MNHEY and CDR2 SMNVEV (reference sequence). The CDR3 is 15 amino acids. Losses at the gene ends were 6 bases for V and 7 bases for J; bases not matched to a gene: 13.

The chain carries TRBV7-3 and TRBJ2-3; TRBD2 matches 11 bases. This CDR3 has 14 amino acids. Germline-derived CDR1 and CDR2 are SGHTA and FQGTGA. Germline trimming cut 8 bases from V and 5 bases from J; bases unmatched to any gene: 6. CDR3 nucleotide sequence: TGTGCCAGCTCAACCGGACTAGCGGGAGATACGCAGTATTTT. This gives the protein CASSTGLAGDTQYF.

The genes are TRBV7-8 and TRBJ2-7; 7 nucleotides agree with TRBD1. V lost 4 bases, J lost 2 bases, and 11 bases stayed unmatched. The CDR3 extends over 16 amino acids. Per the germline V gene, CDR1 is SGHVS and CDR2 is FQNEAQ. The CDR3: CASSYLRTGKTYEQYF. CDR3 sequence (DNA): TGTGCCAGCAGCTACCTACGGACAGGAAAAACCTACGAGCAGTACTTC.

The genes are TRBV5-4 and TRBJ1-3; perhaps TRBD1 as D (5 bases). This CDR3 spans 14 amino acids. CDR1 and CDR2 from the germline V gene are SGHNT and YYREEE (reference sequence). With 4 bases removed from V and 7 bases from J, the gap between germline ends came to 15 bases. The CDR3 DNA reads as TGTGCCAGCAGCGCAGACAGTGGGGTGAACACCATATATTTT. Amino acid sequence: CASSADSGVNTIYF.

The rearrangement uses TRBV4-2 and TRBJ1-1; D gene uncertain. CDR1 is LGHNA and CDR2 is YNFKEQ in the germline V gene. The V end lost 0 bases, the J end lost 5 bases, and 10 bases lay between the germline ends. The CDR3 consists of 14 residues. DNA of the CDR3: TGTGCCAGCAGCCAAGATGCGGGGTTGACTGAAGCTTTCTTT. It encodes CASSQDAGLTEAFF.

The chain has TRBV15 and TRBJ2-2; D gene unclear. With 1 base removed from V and 7 bases from J, the gap between germline ends came to 10 bases. CDR1 and CDR2 from the germline V gene are LNHNV and YYDKDF (reference sequence). The CDR3 is made up of 14 amino acids. The CDR3 protein is CATSRGQAIGELFF. CDR3 bases: TGTGCCACCAGCAGAGGCCAGGCGATCGGGGAGCTGTTTTTT.

J is TRBJ1-1 and V is TRBV11-3; D is uncertain. V was trimmed by 3 bases and J by 6 bases, leaving 17 bases between them. The CDR3 extends over 15 amino acids. Germline CDR1 is SGHNT and CDR2 is YENEEA. CDR3 nucleotide sequence: TGTGCCAGCAGCTTCAGACGGGGAGGGTTCGCTGAAGCTTTCTTT. This codes for CASSFRRGGFAEAFF.

V gene TRBV13 combines with J gene TRBJ2-7; D not resolved. The V gene's germline CDR1 is PRHDT and CDR2 FYEKMQ (reference sequence). Trimming stripped 0 bases from V and 3 bases from J, with 15 bases between. CDR3 length: 16 amino acids. In DNA form, the CDR3 reads TGTGCCAGCAGCTTAGGCGCCTTTTCCCGCGGCTACGAGCAGTACTTC. Translating it yields CASSLGAFSRGYEQYF.

The chain joins TRBV11-2 to TRBJ2-6, with TRBD1 as a possible D gene (6 bases). The V and J ends lost 6 bases and 0 bases respectively, with 21 bases between them. Per germline, CDR1 SGHAT and CDR2 FQNNGV. CDR3 length: 19 residues. The CDR3 reads CASRNPRRGGFSGANVLTF. CDR3 bases: TGTGCCAGCAGAAACCCCCGCAGGGGTGGCTTCTCTGGGGCCAACGTCCTGACTTTC.

This chain connects TRBV19 to TRBJ2-2; D gene ambiguous. Germline V gives CDR1 LNHDA, CDR2 SQIVND (reference sequence). CDR3 length: 13 residues. Trimming removed 7 bases from V and 0 bases from J, with 6 bases in between. The CDR3 bases are TGTGCCAGTACCCCATCGAACACCGGGGAGCTGTTTTTT. It specifies CASTPSNTGELFF.

The chain couples TRBV27 to TRBJ2-1; the D gene is possibly TRBD2 (5 bases). The CDR3 has 15 residues. The V gene lost 3 bases and the J gene lost 4 bases, with 13 bases spanning the gap. Germline CDR1 MNHEY, CDR2 SMNVEV (reference sequence). CDR3 in amino acids: CASSFPHGGYNEQFF. The CDR3 coding sequence is TGTGCCAGCAGTTTCCCCCACGGCGGGTACAATGAGCAGTTCTTC.

DNA for the CDR3: TGTGCCACCCGCCAGGGGGGTATGGATGGCTACACCTTC. Amino acid sequence: CATRQGGMDGYTF. The gene calls are TRBV3-1 (or the pseudogene TRBV3-2) and TRBJ1-2; 7 nucleotides line up with TRBD1. Germline V lookup: CDR1 LGHDT, CDR2 YNNKEL (reference sequence). V gave up 10 bases and J gave up 6 bases; unmatched junction bases: 11. The CDR3 length is 13 residues.

The chain uses TRBV15 and TRBJ1-5; 8 bases are a match to TRBD1. From germline, CDR1 is LNHNV and CDR2 YYDKDF (reference sequence). The CDR3 consists of 16 residues. V lost 3 bases, J lost 0 bases, and 4 bases stayed unmatched. CDR3 sequence (DNA): TGTGCCACCAGCAGCTGGACAGGGACTAGCAATCAGCCCCAGCATTTT. Translating it yields CATSSWTGTSNQPQHF.

V and J are TRBV19 and TRBJ2-2; TRBD1 agrees at 10 bases. Germline V CDR1 and CDR2: LNHDA, SQIVND (reference sequence). Unmatched junction bases numbered 6, after V lost 2 bases and J lost 6 bases. The CDR3 loop spans 16 amino acids. The CDR3 DNA reads TGTGCCAGTAGTATATTCCCGGACAGGGGGTCCGGGGAGCTGTTTTTT. Protein: CASSIFPDRGSGELFF.

The count of this clone is one. The J gene is TRBJ1-5, the V gene TRBV24-1; no clear D gene. Trimming stripped 0 bases from V and 2 bases from J, with 4 bases between. This CDR3 spans 14 amino acids. Germline V lookup: CDR1 KGHDR, CDR2 SFDVKD. The CDR3 nucleotides read TGTGCCACCAGTGATTTGCCGGGCAATCAGCCCCAGCATTTT. Translating it yields CATSDLPGNQPQHF.

This chain links TRBV4-1 with TRBJ1-3; D uncertain. V was shortened by 1 base and J by 0 bases, with 22 bases between the two germline ends. This CDR3 has 20 amino acids. CDR1 and CDR2 (germline): MGHRA, YSYEKL. The CDR3 here is CASSQVRYPRMMSSGNTIYF. The CDR3 DNA reads as TGCGCCAGCAGCCAAGTAAGATATCCCAGAATGATGTCCTCTGGAAACACCATATATTTT.

The chain couples TRBV7-8 to TRBJ2-1, with 9 positions matching TRBD2. V trimming: 0 bases; J trimming: 3 bases; junction bases outside the gene matches: 3. This CDR3 comprises 16 residues. The V gene's germline CDR1 is SGHVS and CDR2 FQNEAQ. The CDR3 here is CASSLANSGSYNEQFF. The CDR3 DNA reads TGTGCCAGCAGCTTAGCTAATAGCGGGAGCTACAATGAGCAGTTCTTC.

The chain uses TRBV4-1 and TRBJ2-5, with 7 bases aligning to TRBD1. CDR3 length: 15 residues. V lost 4 bases, J lost 5 bases, and 10 bases stayed unmatched. The germline CDR1 and CDR2 sequences are MGHRA and YSYEKL. The CDR3 region is CASSPRLGGTETQYF. The DNA of the CDR3 is TGCGCCAGCAGCCCCCGCTTAGGGGGCACGGAGACCCAGTACTTC.

The V gene is TRBV6-5, the J gene TRBJ2-1, with D maybe TRBD2 (6 bases). From germline, CDR1 is MNHEY and CDR2 SVGAGI. V lost 2 bases and J lost 7, with 12 bases in between. CDR3 length equals 14 residues. The CDR3 coding sequence is TGTGCCAGCAGTTACGGGCTAGCGAAGAATGAGCAGTTCTTC. This encodes CASSYGLAKNEQFF.

The chain employs TRBV18 and TRBJ2-5; a weak D match, TRBD1 (5 bases). The CDR3 is made up of 13 amino acids. Germline assignment: CDR1 KGHSH and CDR2 LQKENI. V dropped 3 bases and J dropped 5 bases, with 10 bases sitting between them. The CDR3 DNA reads as TGTGCCAGCTCACCCTCCAGGGTTGAGACCCAGTACTTC. Its protein product is CASSPSRVETQYF.

The chain links TRBV5-1 to TRBJ1-5; weak D call: TRBD1 (6 bases). The length of the CDR3 is 14 residues. Germline V CDR1 and CDR2: SGHRS, YFSETQ. Between the trimmed V and J ends, which lost 4 bases and 8 bases, there was a span of 16 bases. Here the CDR3 reads CASSLGQPGEPQHF. CDR3 nucleotides: TGCGCCAGCAGCCTTGGACAGCCCGGAGAGCCCCAGCATTTT.